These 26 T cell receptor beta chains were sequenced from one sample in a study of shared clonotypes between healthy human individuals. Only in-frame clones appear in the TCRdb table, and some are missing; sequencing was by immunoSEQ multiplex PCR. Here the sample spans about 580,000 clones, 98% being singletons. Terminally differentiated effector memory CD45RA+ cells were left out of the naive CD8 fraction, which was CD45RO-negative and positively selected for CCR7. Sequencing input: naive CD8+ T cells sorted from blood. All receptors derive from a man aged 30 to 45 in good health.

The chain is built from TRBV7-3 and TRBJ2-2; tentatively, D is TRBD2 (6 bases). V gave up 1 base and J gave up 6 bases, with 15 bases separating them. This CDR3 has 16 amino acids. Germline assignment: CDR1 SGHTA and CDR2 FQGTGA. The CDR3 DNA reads TGTGCCAGCAGCTTAAGTGGAGGGAGTCAGGCCGGGGAGCTGTTTTTT. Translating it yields CASSLSGGSQAGELFF.

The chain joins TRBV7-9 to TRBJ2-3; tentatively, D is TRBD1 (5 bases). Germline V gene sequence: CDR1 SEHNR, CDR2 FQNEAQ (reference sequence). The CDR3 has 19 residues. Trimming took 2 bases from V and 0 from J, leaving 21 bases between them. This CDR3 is CASSLSGLGPLLSTDTQYF. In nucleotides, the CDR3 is TGTGCCAGCAGCTTATCAGGTTTGGGGCCTCTCCTAAGCACAGATACGCAGTATTTT.

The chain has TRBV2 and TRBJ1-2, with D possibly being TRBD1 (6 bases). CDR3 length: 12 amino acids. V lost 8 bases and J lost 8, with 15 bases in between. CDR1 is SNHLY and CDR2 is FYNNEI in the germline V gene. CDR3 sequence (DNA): TGTGCCAGCCTTATTCGGACAGAAGGCTACACCTTC. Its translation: CASLIRTEGYTF.

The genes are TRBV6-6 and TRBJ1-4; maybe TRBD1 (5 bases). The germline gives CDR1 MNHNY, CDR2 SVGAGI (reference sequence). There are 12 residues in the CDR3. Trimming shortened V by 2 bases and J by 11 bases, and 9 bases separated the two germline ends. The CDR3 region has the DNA TGTGCCAGCAGTTACGGGGGGTTCAAACTGTTTTTT. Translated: CASSYGGFKLFF.

The CDR3 DNA follows: TGCGCCAGCAGCTTGCAGGCCGGGGAGCTGTTTTTT. It is translated as CASSLQAGELFF. This chain connects TRBV5-1 to TRBJ2-2; D unresolved. CDR1 is SGHRS and CDR2 is YFSETQ in the germline V gene. Trimming removed 1 base at V and 6 bases at J, with 4 bases between. This CDR3 comprises 12 residues.

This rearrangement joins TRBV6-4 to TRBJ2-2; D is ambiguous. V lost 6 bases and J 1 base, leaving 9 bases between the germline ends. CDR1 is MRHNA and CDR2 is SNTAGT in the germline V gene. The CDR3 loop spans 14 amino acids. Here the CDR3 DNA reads TGTGCCAGCAGAATCGACCAGAACACCGGGGAGCTGTTTTTT. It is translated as CASRIDQNTGELFF.

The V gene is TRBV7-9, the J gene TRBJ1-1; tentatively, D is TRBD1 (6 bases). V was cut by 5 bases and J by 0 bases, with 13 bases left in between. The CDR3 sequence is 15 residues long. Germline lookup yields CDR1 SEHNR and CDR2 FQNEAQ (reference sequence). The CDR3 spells CASSRLTGMNTEAFF. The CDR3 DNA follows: TGTGCCAGCAGCCGCTTGACAGGCATGAACACTGAAGCTTTCTTT.

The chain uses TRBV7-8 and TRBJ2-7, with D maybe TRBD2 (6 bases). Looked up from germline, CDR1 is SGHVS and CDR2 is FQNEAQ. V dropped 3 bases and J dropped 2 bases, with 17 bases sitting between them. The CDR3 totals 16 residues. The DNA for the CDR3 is TGTGCCAGCAGCTTGCACCCCGGGAGAACCGCCTACGAGCAGTACTTC. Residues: CASSLHPGRTAYEQYF. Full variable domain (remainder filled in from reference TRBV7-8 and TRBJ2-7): GAGVSQSPRYKVAKRGQDVALRCDPISGHVSLFWYQQALGQGPEFLTYFQNEAQLDKSGLPSDRFFAERPEGSVSTLKIQRTQQEDSAVYLCASSLHPGRTAYEQYFGPGTRLTVT.

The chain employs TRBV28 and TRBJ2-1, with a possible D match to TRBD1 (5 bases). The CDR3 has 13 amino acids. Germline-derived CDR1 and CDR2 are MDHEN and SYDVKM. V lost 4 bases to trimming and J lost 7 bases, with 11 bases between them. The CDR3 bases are TGTGCCAGCAGTTCCAGGGTGAAGAATGAGCAGTTCTTC. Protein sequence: CASSSRVKNEQFF.

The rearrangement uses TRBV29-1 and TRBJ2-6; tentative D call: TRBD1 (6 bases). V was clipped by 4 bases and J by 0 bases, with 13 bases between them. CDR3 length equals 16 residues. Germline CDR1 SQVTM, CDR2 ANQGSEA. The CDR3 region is CSVAGDTVSGANVLTF. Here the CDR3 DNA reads TGCAGCGTTGCAGGGGACACAGTCTCTGGGGCCAACGTCCTGACTTTC.

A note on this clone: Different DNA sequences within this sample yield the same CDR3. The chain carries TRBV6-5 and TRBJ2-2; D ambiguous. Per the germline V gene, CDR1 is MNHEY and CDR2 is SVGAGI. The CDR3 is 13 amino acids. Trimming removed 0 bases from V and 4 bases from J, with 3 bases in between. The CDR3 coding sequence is TGTGCCAGCAGTTACTCTGTCACCGGGGAGCTGTTTTTT. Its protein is CASSYSVTGELFF.

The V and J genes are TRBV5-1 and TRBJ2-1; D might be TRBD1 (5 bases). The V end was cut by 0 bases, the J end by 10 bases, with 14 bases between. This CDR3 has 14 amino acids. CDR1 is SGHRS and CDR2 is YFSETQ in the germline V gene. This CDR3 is CASSLVIRQPEQFF. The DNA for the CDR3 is TGCGCCAGCAGCTTGGTTATCCGACAGCCGGAGCAGTTCTTC.

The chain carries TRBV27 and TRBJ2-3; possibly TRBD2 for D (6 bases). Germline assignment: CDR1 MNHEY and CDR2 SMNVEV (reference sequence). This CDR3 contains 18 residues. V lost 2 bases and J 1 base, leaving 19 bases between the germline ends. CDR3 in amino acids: CASSLLGGTTFRTDTQYF. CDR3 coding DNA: TGTGCCAGCAGTTTACTTGGCGGGACCACTTTCCGCACAGATACGCAGTATTTT.

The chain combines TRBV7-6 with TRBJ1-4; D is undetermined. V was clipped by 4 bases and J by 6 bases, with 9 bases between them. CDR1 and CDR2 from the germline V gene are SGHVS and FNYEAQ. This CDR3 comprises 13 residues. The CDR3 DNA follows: TGTGCCAGCAGCTCCGTGAGGGATGAAAAACTGTTTTTT. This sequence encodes CASSSVRDEKLFF.

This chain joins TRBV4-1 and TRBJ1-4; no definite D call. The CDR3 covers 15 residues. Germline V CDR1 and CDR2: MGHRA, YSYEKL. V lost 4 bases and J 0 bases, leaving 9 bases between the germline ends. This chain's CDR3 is CASSRYEATNEKLFF. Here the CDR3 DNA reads TGCGCCAGCAGCCGCTACGAAGCAACTAATGAAAAACTGTTTTTT.

CDR3 in DNA: TGTGCCAGCAGGTCGGGACAGGGGGCCGACGAGCAGTACTTC. Translating it yields CASRSGQGADEQYF. The chain couples TRBV9 to TRBJ2-7, with 12 bases lining up with TRBD1. This CDR3 comprises 14 residues. The germline V gene encodes CDR1 SGDLS and CDR2 YYNGEE. The trim removed 5 bases at V and 5 bases at J, leaving 5 bases unmatched.

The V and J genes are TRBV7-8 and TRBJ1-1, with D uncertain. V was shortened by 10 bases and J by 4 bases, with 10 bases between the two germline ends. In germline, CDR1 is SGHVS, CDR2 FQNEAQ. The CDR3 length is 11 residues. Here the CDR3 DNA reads TGTGCCACCGTTCTGGGCACTGAAGCTTTCTTT. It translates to CATVLGTEAFF.

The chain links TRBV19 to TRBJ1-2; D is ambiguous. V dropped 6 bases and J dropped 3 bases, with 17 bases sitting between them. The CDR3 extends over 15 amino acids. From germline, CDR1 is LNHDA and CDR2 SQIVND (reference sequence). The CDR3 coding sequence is TGTGCCAGTAGCGTCCTGTTAGGACTTGACTATGGCTACACCTTC. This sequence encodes CASSVLLGLDYGYTF.

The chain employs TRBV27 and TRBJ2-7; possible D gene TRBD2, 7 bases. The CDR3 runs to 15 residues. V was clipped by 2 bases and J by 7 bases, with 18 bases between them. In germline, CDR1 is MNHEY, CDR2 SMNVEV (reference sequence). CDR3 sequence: CASSLGGALLGEQYF. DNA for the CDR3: TGTGCCAGCAGTTTAGGGGGGGCTCTTTTGGGTGAGCAGTACTTC.

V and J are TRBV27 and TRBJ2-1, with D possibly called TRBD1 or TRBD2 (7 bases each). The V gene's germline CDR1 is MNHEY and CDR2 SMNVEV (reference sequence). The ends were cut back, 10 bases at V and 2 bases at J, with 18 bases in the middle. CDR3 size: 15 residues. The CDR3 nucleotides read TGTGCCAAGCCCCACAGGGGACTACCCTACAATGAGCAGTTCTTC. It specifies CAKPHRGLPYNEQFF.

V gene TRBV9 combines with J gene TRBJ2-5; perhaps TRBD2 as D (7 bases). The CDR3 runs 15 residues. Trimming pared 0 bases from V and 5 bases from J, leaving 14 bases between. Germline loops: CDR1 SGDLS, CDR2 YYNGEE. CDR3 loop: CASSVAGGVRETQYF. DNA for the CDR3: TGTGCCAGCAGCGTAGCGGGGGGCGTTCGGGAGACCCAGTACTTC.

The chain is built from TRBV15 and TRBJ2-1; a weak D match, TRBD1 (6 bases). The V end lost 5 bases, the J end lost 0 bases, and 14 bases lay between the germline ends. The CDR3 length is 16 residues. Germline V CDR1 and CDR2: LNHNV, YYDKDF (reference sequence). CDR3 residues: CATSSRTELSYNEQFF. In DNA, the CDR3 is TGTGCCACCAGCTCTAGGACAGAACTCTCCTACAATGAGCAGTTCTTC.

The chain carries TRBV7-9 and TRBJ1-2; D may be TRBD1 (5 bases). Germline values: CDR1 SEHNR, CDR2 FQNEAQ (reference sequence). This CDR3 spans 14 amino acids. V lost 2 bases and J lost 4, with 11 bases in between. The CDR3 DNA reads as TGTGCCAGCAGCTTAACCTCAGGGCCCTATGGCTACACCTTC. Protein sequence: CASSLTSGPYGYTF.

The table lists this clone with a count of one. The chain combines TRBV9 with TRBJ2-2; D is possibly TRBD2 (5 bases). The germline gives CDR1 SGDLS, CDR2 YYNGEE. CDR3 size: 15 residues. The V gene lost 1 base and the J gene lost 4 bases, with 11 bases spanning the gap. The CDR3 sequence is CASSVTGSGTGELFF. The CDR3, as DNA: TGTGCCAGCAGCGTAACGGGAAGCGGCACCGGGGAGCTGTTTTTT. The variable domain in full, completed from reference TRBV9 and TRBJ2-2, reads DSGVTQTPKHLITATGQRVTLRCSPRSGDLSVYWYQQSLDQGLQFLIQYYNGEERAKGNILERFSAQQFPDLHSELNLSSLELGDSALYFCASSVTGSGTGELFFGEGSRLTVL.

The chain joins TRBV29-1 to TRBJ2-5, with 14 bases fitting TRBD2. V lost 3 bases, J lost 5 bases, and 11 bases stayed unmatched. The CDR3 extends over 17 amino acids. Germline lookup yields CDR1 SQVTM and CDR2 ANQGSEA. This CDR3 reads CSVDGGTSGRVRETQYF. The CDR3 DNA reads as TGCAGCGTTGATGGCGGGACTAGCGGGAGAGTAAGGGAGACCCAGTACTTC.

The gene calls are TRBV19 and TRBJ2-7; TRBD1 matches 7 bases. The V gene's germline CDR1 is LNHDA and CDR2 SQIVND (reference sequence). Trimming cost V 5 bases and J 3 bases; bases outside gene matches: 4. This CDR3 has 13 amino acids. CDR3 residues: CASSLRTGYEQYF. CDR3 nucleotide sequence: TGTGCCAGTAGTCTACGGACAGGCTACGAGCAGTACTTC.